This T cell receptor (beta chain) was documented in a study of T cells in Graves' hyperthyroidism and ophthalmopathy. Whole-study results and caveats: Blood samples included most of the expanded thyroid clonotypes exceeding 0.001.

The TCR beta CDR3 regions underwent amplification using RNA transcripts as the source. A first-round RT-PCR of the TCR CDR3 used the HTBI primer set. TCRdb processed the multiplex PCR reads anew with MiXCR; each CDR3 protein has one entry. The table includes roughly 500,000 distinct CDR3 sequences, 22% detected once. Germline CDR1 reads MNHEY; CDR2 reads SVGEGT. The CDR3 contains 14 residues. Trimming shortened V by 4 bases and J by 8 bases, and 17 bases separated the two germline ends. This clonotype was recorded at least ten times. Its antigen is currently unknown. This chain uses TRBV6-2 or TRBV6-3 with TRBJ1-2, with D possibly being TRBD1 (6 bases). The sample consisted of blood. This clonotype was sampled from a woman in her sixties or seventies with Graves' ophthalmopathy. The CDR3 loop reads CASSLTARTDGYTF. The CDR3 DNA sequence: TGTGCCAGCAGTTTGACCGCTCGGACAGACGGCTACACCTTC.